The rows below give T cell receptor beta chains drawn from one sample of a study of regulatory and conventional T cells in RAG deficiency. The method was immunoSEQ multiplex PCR; TCRdb's version includes in-frame clones alone and lacks a portion of them. The sample includes about 12,000 clones, 94% of them seen just once. A further study also used this sample, focusing on regulatory T cells.

The specimen sequenced was CD127- CD25+ CD4+ Tregs sorted from blood. Every receptor here comes from a human donor in good health. CDR3s include the opening cysteine and the closing phenylalanine or tryptophan. Fields, in order: V gene, clone size, D gene, J gene, CDR3 protein, CDR3 DNA. D genes are given only for firm matches. Only part of the rows carry a size: once, few, many, or a class if the clone is expanded.

TRBV20-1	-	-	TRBJ1-1	CSARLAPEAFF	TGCAGTGCTAGATTGGCCCCTGAAGCTTTCTTT
TRBV6-6	-	-	TRBJ1-6	CASSSPFGNSPLHF	TGTGCCAGCAGTTCCCCCTTCGGTAATTCACCCCTCCACTTT
TRBV14	once	TRBD2	TRBJ2-7	CVPPSGGGNEQYF	TGTGTGCCACCTAGCGGGGGAGGTAACGAGCAGTACTTC
TRBV6-5	-	-	TRBJ1-1	CASRRATEAFF	TGTGCCAGCAGGAGGGCCACTGAAGCTTTCTTT
TRBV28	-	-	TRBJ2-7	CASRGDPYEQYF	TGTGCCAGCCGAGGAGATCCCTACGAGCAGTACTTC
TRBV19	-	TRBD1	TRBJ1-6	CASSKSGQVYAAFLHF	TGTGCCAGTAGTAAATCGGGACAGGTTTACGCCGCTTTCCTCCACTTT
TRBV2	few	TRBD1	TRBJ1-3	CARSGDRGRNSGNTIYF	TGTGCCAGGTCCGGAGACAGGGGAAGAAACTCTGGAAACACCATATATTTT
TRBV7-3	once	TRBD2	TRBJ2-3	CASSFTGGKQDTQYF	TGTGCCAGCAGCTTTACGGGGGGAAAGCAAGATACGCAGTATTTT
TRBV19	-	-	TRBJ1-1	CASSATGLVEAFF	TGTGCCAGTAGTGCCACAGGGTTGGTTGAAGCTTTCTTT
TRBV30	-	TRBD1	TRBJ1-5	CAWSAFGTGEWNQPQHF	TGTGCCTGGAGTGCCTTCGGGACAGGGGAGTGGAATCAGCCCCAGCATTTT
TRBV7-9	once	TRBD1	TRBJ1-2	CASSSYTGTGLGGYGYTF	TGTGCCAGCAGCTCCTATACCGGGACAGGGCTGGGGGGCTATGGCTACACCTTC
TRBV11-2	-	-	TRBJ2-1	CASSLGPSGNEQFF	TGTGCCAGCAGCTTAGGGCCTTCGGGCAATGAGCAGTTCTTC
TRBV7-9	-	-	TRBJ2-7	CASSSLVFHEQYF	TGTGCCAGCAGCTCACTAGTCTTCCACGAGCAGTACTTC
TRBV19	-	TRBD1	TRBJ2-3	CASNATGTGVPDTQYF	TGTGCCAGTAATGCGACCGGGACAGGGGTCCCAGATACGCAGTATTTT
TRBV15	-	TRBD1	TRBJ2-7	CATSRNTGTGLTYEQYF	TGTGCCACCAGCAGAAATACCGGGACAGGCCTTACCTACGAGCAGTACTTC
TRBV5-1	-	-	TRBJ1-2	CASSPGQPRGSYGYTF	TGCGCCAGCAGCCCTGGACAGCCGAGAGGTTCCTATGGCTACACCTTC
TRBV5-4	-	-	TRBJ1-1	CASSFSGSMNTEAFF	TGTGCCAGCAGCTTCTCGGGGTCCATGAACACTGAAGCTTTCTTT
TRBV6-5	-	TRBD1	TRBJ1-1	CASSYSRGGLTEAFF	TGTGCCAGCAGTTACTCGAGAGGGGGCCTCACTGAAGCTTTCTTT
TRBV5-1	-	TRBD1	TRBJ2-3	CASSETGGGMDTQYF	TGCGCCAGCAGCGAGACAGGGGGCGGGATGGATACGCAGTATTTT
TRBV5-1	-	-	TRBJ2-3	CASSSPKTPGSTDTQYF	TGCGCCAGCAGCTCGCCCAAAACCCCGGGGAGCACAGATACGCAGTATTTT
TRBV7-9	-	-	TRBJ2-7	CASSWVGAPYEQYF	TGTGCCAGCAGCTGGGTAGGAGCCCCCTACGAGCAGTACTTC
TRBV11-2	-	-	TRBJ1-2	CASSLAGQNYGYTF	TGTGCCAGCAGCTTAGCAGGACAGAACTATGGCTACACCTTC
TRBV7-3	-	TRBD1	TRBJ2-7	CASSRTGGGYEQYF	TGTGCCAGCAGCCGGACAGGGGGCGGGTACGAGCAGTACTTC
TRBV18	once	TRBD1	TRBJ1-6	CASSPGQGGSPLHF	TGTGCCAGCTCACCTGGACAGGGGGGATCACCCCTCCACTTT
TRBV7-2	-	-	TRBJ1-3	CASSPYSSSGNTIYF	TGTGCCAGCAGCCCTTACAGCTCCTCTGGAAACACCATATATTTT
TRBV2	-	TRBD1	TRBJ2-2	CATQGTGELFF	TGTGCCACACAGGGGACCGGGGAGCTGTTTTTT
TRBV7-8	-	-	TRBJ1-1	CASSLPGRGTEAFF	TGTGCCAGCAGCTTGCCGGGGAGGGGCACTGAAGCTTTCTTT
TRBV11-2	once	TRBD1	TRBJ1-2	CASRLDRNLRGGYTF	TGTGCCAGCAGACTGGACAGGAACCTTAGGGGTGGCTACACCTTC
TRBV6-5	-	-	TRBJ1-1	CASAPSRGNTEAFF	TGTGCCAGCGCGCCCTCGCGGGGGAACACTGAAGCTTTCTTT
TRBV4-1	-	TRBD1	TRBJ1-4	CASSQVMGQGNEKLFF	TGCGCCAGCAGCCAAGTTATGGGACAGGGGAACGAAAAACTGTTTTTT
TRBV7-3	-	TRBD1	TRBJ2-3	CASSRPQGALTDTQYF	TGTGCCAGCAGCCGACCCCAGGGGGCTCTGACAGATACGCAGTATTTT
TRBV7-9	-	-	TRBJ1-2	CASSAIGWDTRPFNYGYTF	TGTGCCAGCAGCGCCATTGGATGGGACACACGACCCTTTAACTATGGCTACACCTTC
TRBV5-8	few	TRBD1	TRBJ1-4	CASSRDRGSRREKLFF	TGTGCCAGCAGCCGGGACAGGGGATCCCGGAGAGAAAAACTGTTTTTT
TRBV7-3	-	-	TRBJ1-2	CASSPTGGVGNYGYTF	TGTGCCAGCAGCCCAACCGGCGGGGTGGGGAACTATGGCTACACCTTC
TRBV5-1	few	TRBD2	TRBJ2-1	CASSFGGGTYNEQFF	TGCGCCAGCAGCTTCGGCGGGGGGACCTACAATGAGCAGTTCTTC
TRBV4-2	-	-	TRBJ2-7	CASSQAPGSTYEQYF	TGTGCCAGCAGCCAGGCTCCCGGGTCCACCTACGAGCAGTACTTC
TRBV6-1	-	TRBD1	TRBJ2-6	CASSEGQGAPPGANVLTF	TGTGCCAGCAGTGAGGGACAGGGGGCGCCCCCTGGGGCCAACGTCCTGACTTTC
TRBV9	-	-	TRBJ2-3	CASSVEGSPADTQYF	TGTGCCAGCAGCGTAGAAGGGAGTCCGGCAGATACGCAGTATTTT
TRBV10-3	-	TRBD2	TRBJ2-3	CAISVGRGVADTQYF	TGTGCCATCAGTGTGGGGCGGGGGGTGGCAGATACGCAGTATTTT
TRBV5-6	-	-	TRBJ2-7	CASSLTGFRAYEQYF	TGTGCCAGCAGCTTAACAGGGTTCCGGGCCTACGAGCAGTACTTC
TRBV6-5	-	TRBD2	TRBJ2-7	CASSYSRGLGPYEQYF	TGTGCCAGCAGTTACAGCCGGGGACTAGGACCCTACGAGCAGTACTTC
TRBV28	-	-	TRBJ1-2	CASARPGEIYGYTF	TGTGCCAGCGCCCGGCCAGGGGAAATCTATGGCTACACCTTC
TRBV28	-	-	TRBJ1-1	CASSLRGAWTEAFF	TGTGCCAGCAGTTTACGGGGGGCATGGACTGAAGCTTTCTTT
TRBV6-6	-	-	TRBJ2-7	CASFRVVYEQYF	TGTGCCAGCTTTCGGGTCGTCTACGAGCAGTACTTC
TRBV27	-	-	TRBJ1-1	CASSLDRAGPTEAFF	TGTGCCAGCAGTTTGGACCGGGCAGGGCCCACTGAAGCTTTCTTT
TRBV5-4	-	-	TRBJ2-7	CASSPRQGPYEQYF	TGTGCCAGCAGCCCACGGCAGGGCCCCTACGAGCAGTACTTC
TRBV6-6	-	-	TRBJ2-7	CASSYLNSYEQYF	TGTGCCAGCAGTTACCTAAATTCCTACGAGCAGTACTTC
TRBV5-4	once	TRBD1	TRBJ1-2	CASSLGQGNYGYTF	TGTGCCAGCAGCTTGGGACAGGGGAACTATGGCTACACCTTC
TRBV2	-	TRBD2	TRBJ2-5	CASRLDSGGWETQYF	TGTGCCAGCAGATTGGATAGCGGGGGATGGGAGACCCAGTACTTC
TRBV6-1	-	-	TRBJ2-4	CASSKARGTKNIQYF	TGTGCCAGCAGTAAGGCCCGGGGGACCAAAAACATTCAGTACTTC
TRBV18	-	-	TRBJ1-6	CASSLRVDSSPLHF	TGTGCCAGCTCACTCCGGGTCGATTCTTCACCCCTCCACTTT
TRBV25-1	-	-	TRBJ1-2	CASSGSRGGANPYGYTF	TGTGCCAGCAGTGGGAGCCGTGGGGGCGCGAATCCGTATGGCTACACCTTC
TRBV5-6	few	-	TRBJ1-4	CASSRLRDTGEKLFF	TGTGCCAGCAGCCGCCTCCGGGACACCGGTGAAAAACTGTTTTTT